Included here is one T cell receptor (beta chain) sequence, with context. The source of the sample is a study of OX40 agonist ivuxolimab in advanced cancers. Sequencing was performed with immunoSEQ multiplex PCR; in TCRdb, only in-frame clones are kept and a portion is missing. The sample holds 100,000 or so clones, approximately 93% seen once. This CDR3 has 13 amino acids. V lost 4 bases and J lost 5, with 9 bases in between. Germline V gene data show CDR1 as SGHRS and CDR2 as YFSETQ. The source is an adult with an advanced solid tumor such as melanoma, head and neck, liver or kidney cancer. The chain uses TRBV5-1 and TRBJ2-2; D not resolved. Sequencing was performed on CD4+ or CD8+ T cells sorted from blood, taken in a trial of the OX40 agonist ivuxolimab. CDR3 in amino acids: CASSVPGTGELFF. The CDR3, as DNA: TGCGCCAGCAGCGTTCCCGGGACCGGGGAGCTGTTTTTT.